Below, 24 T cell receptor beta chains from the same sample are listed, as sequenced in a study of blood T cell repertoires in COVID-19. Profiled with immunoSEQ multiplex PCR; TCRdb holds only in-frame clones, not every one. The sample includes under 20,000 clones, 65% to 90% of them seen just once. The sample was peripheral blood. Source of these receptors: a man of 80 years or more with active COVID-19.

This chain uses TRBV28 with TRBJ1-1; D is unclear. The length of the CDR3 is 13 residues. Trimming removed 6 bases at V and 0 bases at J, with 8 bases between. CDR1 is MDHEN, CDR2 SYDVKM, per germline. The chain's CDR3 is CASRGGMNTEAFF. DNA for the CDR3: TGTGCCAGCAGGGGAGGAATGAACACTGAAGCTTTCTTT.

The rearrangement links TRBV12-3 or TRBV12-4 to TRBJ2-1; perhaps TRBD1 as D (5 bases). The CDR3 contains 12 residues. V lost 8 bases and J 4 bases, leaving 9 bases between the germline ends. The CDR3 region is CASGALYNEQFF. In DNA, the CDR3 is TGTGCCAGCGGGGCACTTTACAATGAGCAGTTCTTC.

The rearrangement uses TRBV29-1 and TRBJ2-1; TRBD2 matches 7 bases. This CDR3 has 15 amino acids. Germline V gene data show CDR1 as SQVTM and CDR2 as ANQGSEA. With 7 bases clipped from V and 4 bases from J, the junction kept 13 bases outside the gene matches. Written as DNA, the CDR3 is TGCAGCGCCCAACCAGGACTAGTTGATTACAATGAGCAGTTCTTC. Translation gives CSAQPGLVDYNEQFF.

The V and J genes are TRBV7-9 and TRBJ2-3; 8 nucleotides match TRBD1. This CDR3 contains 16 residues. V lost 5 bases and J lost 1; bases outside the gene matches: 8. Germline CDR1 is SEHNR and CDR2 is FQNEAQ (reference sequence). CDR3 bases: TGTGCCAGCAGCCTAACTCCGGGACAGGGCACAGATACGCAGTATTTT. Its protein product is CASSLTPGQGTDTQYF.

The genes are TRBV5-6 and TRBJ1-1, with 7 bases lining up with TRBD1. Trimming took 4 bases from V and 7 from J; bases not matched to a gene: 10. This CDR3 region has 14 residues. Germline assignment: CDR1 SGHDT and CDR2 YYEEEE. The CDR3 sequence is CASSPTGRGVEAFF. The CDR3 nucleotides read TGTGCCAGCAGCCCGACAGGGAGAGGGGTTGAAGCTTTCTTT.

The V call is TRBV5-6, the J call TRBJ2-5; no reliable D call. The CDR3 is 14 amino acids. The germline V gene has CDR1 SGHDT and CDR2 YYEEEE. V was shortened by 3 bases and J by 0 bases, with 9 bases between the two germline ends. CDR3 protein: CASSSIRDQETQYF. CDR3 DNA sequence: TGTGCCAGCAGCTCCATTCGGGACCAAGAGACCCAGTACTTC.

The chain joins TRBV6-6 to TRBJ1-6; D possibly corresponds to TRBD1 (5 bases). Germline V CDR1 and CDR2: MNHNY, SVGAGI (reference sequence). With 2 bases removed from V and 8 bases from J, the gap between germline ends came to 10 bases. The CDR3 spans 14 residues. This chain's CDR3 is CASSYGGGHSPLHF. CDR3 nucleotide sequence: TGTGCCAGCAGTTACGGGGGAGGACATTCACCCCTCCACTTT.

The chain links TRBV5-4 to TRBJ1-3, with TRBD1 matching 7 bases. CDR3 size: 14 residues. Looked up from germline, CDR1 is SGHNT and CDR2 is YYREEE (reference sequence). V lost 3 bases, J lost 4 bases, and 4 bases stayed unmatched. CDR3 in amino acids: CASSYRGSGNTIYF. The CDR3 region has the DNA TGTGCCAGCAGCTACAGGGGATCGGGAAACACCATATATTTT.

The CDR3 nucleotides are TGCAGCGTTGAAGATGGGCGTTCGGCTTTCTTT. Its protein is CSVEDGRSAFF. The genes are TRBV29-1 and TRBJ1-1; no clear D gene. The CDR3 consists of 11 residues. Germline-derived CDR1 and CDR2 are SQVTM and ANQGSEA. V was shortened by 0 bases and J by 11 bases, with 10 bases between the two germline ends.

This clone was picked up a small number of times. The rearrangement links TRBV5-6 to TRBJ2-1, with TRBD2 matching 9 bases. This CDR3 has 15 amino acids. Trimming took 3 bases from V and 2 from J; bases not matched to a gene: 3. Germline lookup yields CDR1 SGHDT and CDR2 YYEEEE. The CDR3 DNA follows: TGTGCCAGCAGCTATAGCGGGAGTGCCTACAATGAGCAGTTCTTC. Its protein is CASSYSGSAYNEQFF.

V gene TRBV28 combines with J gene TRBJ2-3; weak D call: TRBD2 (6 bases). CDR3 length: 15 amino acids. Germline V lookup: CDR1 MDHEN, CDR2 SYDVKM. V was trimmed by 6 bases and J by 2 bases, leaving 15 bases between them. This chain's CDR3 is CASSGASVDTDTQYF. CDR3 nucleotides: TGTGCCAGCAGCGGGGCTAGCGTAGACACAGATACGCAGTATTTT.

The chain's CDR3 is CASSPLPVVVGNEQFF. The CDR3 bases are TGTGCCAGCAGCCCTCTTCCGGTGGTAGTTGGCAATGAGCAGTTCTTC. V usage is TRBV28 and J usage is TRBJ2-1; D gene unclear. The germline CDR1 and CDR2 sequences are MDHEN and SYDVKM. Trimming took off 6 bases at V and 6 bases at J, with 21 bases between the two ends. The CDR3 covers 16 residues.

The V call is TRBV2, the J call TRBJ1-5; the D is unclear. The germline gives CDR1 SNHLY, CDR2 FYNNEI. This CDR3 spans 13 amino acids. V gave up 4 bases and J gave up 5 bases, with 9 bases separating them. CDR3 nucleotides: TGTGCCAGCAGTGCGGGGTCCGATCAGCCCCAGCATTTT. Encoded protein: CASSAGSDQPQHF.

CDR3: CASSTPGTGFPDTQYF. The CDR3 region has the DNA TGTGCCAGCAGCACCCCCGGGACAGGGTTCCCAGATACGCAGTATTTT. This chain joins TRBV11-2 and TRBJ2-3, with TRBD1 matching over 9 bases. The CDR3 is 16 residues long. J lost 4 bases, V lost 5 bases, and 10 bases had no gene match. Germline V gene sequence: CDR1 SGHAT, CDR2 FQNNGV.

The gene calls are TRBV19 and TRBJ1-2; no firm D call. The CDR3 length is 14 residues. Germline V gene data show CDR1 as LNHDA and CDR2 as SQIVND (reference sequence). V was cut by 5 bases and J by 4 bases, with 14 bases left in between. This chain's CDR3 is CASSPSRQTYGYTF. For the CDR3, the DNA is TGTGCCAGTAGTCCATCGAGGCAGACCTATGGCTACACCTTC.

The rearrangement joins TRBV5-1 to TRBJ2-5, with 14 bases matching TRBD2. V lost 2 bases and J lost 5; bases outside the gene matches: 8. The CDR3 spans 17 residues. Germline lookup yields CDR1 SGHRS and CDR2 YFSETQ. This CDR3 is CASSLGTSGRGMETQYF. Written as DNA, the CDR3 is TGCGCCAGCAGCTTAGGGACTAGCGGGAGAGGAATGGAGACCCAGTACTTC.

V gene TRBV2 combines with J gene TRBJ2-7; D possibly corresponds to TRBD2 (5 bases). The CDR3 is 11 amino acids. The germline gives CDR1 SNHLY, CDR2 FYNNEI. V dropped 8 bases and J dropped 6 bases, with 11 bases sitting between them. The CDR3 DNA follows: TGTGCCAGCTCGGCAGAGGGCGAGCAGTACTTC. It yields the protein CASSAEGEQYF.

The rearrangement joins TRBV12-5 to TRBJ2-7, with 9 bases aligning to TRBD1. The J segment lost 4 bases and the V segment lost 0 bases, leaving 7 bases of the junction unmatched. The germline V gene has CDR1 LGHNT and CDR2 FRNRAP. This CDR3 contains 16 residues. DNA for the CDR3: TGTGCTAGTGGTTTGGTAGAACGGACAGGGGTTTACGAGCAGTACTTC. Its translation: CASGLVERTGVYEQYF. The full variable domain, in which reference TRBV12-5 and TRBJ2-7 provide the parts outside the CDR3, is DARVTQTPRHKVTEMGQEVTMRCQPILGHNTVFWYRQTMMQGLELLAYFRNRAPLDDSGMPKDRFSAEMPDATLATLKIQPSEPRDSAVYFCASGLVERTGVYEQYFGPGTRLTVT.

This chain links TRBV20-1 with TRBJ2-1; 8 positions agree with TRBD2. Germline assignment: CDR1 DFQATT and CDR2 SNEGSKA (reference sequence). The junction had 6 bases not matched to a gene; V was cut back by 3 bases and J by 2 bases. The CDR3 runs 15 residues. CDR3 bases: TGCAGTGCTAGTATCCGGGAGGGCCCCTACAATGAGCAGTTCTTC. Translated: CSASIREGPYNEQFF.

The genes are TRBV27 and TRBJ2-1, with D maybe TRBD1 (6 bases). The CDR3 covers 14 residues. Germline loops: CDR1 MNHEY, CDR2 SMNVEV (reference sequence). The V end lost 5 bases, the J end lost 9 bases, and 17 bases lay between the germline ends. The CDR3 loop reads CASSLTGVYGEQFF. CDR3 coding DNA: TGTGCCAGCAGTCTGACAGGTGTATATGGTGAGCAGTTCTTC.

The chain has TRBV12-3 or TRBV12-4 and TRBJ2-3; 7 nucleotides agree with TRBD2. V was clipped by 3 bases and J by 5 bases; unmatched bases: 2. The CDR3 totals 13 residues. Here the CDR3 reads CASSLGGRDTQYF. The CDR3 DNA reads TGTGCCAGCAGTTTGGGGGGGAGAGATACGCAGTATTTT.

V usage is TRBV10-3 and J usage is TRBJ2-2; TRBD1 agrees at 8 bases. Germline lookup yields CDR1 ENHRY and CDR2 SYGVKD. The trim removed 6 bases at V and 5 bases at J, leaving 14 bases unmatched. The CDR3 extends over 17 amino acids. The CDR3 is CAISRGQGLSRTGELFF. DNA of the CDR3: TGTGCCATCAGCCGAGGACAGGGCCTATCGAGAACCGGGGAGCTGTTTTTT.

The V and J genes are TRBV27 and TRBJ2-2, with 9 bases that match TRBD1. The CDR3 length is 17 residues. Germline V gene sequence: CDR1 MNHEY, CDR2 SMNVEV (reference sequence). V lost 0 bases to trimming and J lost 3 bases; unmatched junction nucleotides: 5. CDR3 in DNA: TGTGCCAGCAGTTTATCCAGGGACAGGGTGGACACCGGGGAGCTGTTTTTT. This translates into CASSLSRDRVDTGELFF.

CDR3 protein: CASSTDTGELFF. The CDR3 DNA follows: TGTGCCAGCAGCACTGACACCGGGGAGCTGTTTTTT. V usage is TRBV7-2 and J usage is TRBJ2-2; D gene unclear. V was trimmed by 5 bases and J by 3 bases, leaving 4 bases between them. There are 12 residues in the CDR3. Germline V gene sequence: CDR1 SGHTA, CDR2 FQGNSA.